The next 24 T cell receptor beta chains were all read from a single sample in a study of cytomegalovirus exposure and HLA in healthy donors. The PCR made use of 60 Vbeta and 13 Jbeta primers. Measured with immunoSEQ multiplex PCR; TCRdb has only the in-frame clones, and not every one. Found here are 100,000 to 150,000 clones, approximately 77% of them singletons; the top ten hold 1.1% to 1.5%. Material: PBMCs. The receptors were sampled from a woman between 35 and 50 years old in good health and CMV-seronegative.

V gene TRBV7-9 combines with J gene TRBJ2-1, with 13 bases lining up with TRBD2. CDR1 is SEHNR, CDR2 FQNEAQ, per germline (reference sequence). V was clipped by 3 bases and J by 8 bases; unmatched bases: 10. The CDR3 spans 17 residues. The CDR3, as DNA: TGTGCCAGCAGCTTCGCGGTTACTAGCGGGGGGGCAGATGAGCAGTTCTTC. Its translation: CASSFAVTSGGADEQFF.

This chain uses TRBV5-1 with TRBJ2-5; D is possibly TRBD1 (6 bases). The length of the CDR3 is 16 residues. The germline V and J ends were trimmed by 1 base and 4 bases, with 17 bases remaining between them. Per the germline V gene, CDR1 is SGHRS and CDR2 is YFSETQ. CDR3 sequence reads: CASSLSPGQDRETQYF. The CDR3 nucleotides are TGCGCCAGCAGCTTGAGTCCGGGACAAGACAGAGAGACCCAGTACTTC. Full variable domain (rest looked up from reference TRBV5-1 and TRBJ2-5): KAGVTQTPRYLIKTRGQQVTLSCSPISGHRSVSWYQQTPGQGLQFLFEYFSETQRNKGNFPGRFSGRQFSNSRSEMNVSTLELGDSALYLCASSLSPGQDRETQYFGPGTRLLVL.

This chain uses TRBV6-1 with TRBJ2-5; 10 bases agree with TRBD2. The CDR3 runs to 15 residues. The germline CDR1 and CDR2 sequences are MNHNS and SASEGT. Losses at the gene ends were 4 bases for V and 6 bases for J; bases not matched to a gene: 8. The CDR3 spells CASSVAGTSDKTQYF. The CDR3 DNA reads TGTGCCAGCAGTGTAGCCGGGACTAGCGACAAGACCCAGTACTTC.

The V call is TRBV18, the J call TRBJ2-2; 9 bases line up with TRBD1. J gave up 5 bases and V 3 bases, and 4 bases lay outside the gene matches. Looked up from germline, CDR1 is KGHSH and CDR2 is LQKENI. The CDR3 spans 15 residues. This CDR3 reads CASSPGQGGTGELFF. In nucleotides, the CDR3 is TGTGCCAGCTCACCGGGACAGGGAGGAACCGGGGAGCTGTTTTTT.

The chain carries TRBV25-1 and TRBJ2-4; D possibly corresponds to TRBD2 (6 bases). This CDR3 has 14 residues. Per germline, CDR1 MGHDK and CDR2 SYGVNS. V was clipped by 7 bases and J by 4 bases, with 14 bases between them. The CDR3 nucleotides are TGTGCCAGCACCCCCCGAGGGAGGAAAAACATTCAGTACTTC. Its protein product is CASTPRGRKNIQYF.

V gene TRBV5-1 combines with J gene TRBJ1-1, with TRBD1 identical over 7 bases. The germline CDR1 and CDR2 sequences are SGHRS and YFSETQ. This CDR3 is 14 amino acids long. V gave up 4 bases and J gave up 0 bases; unmatched junction bases: 3. The chain's CDR3 is CASSTGTVNTEAFF. The CDR3 region has the DNA TGCGCCAGCAGCACCGGGACAGTGAACACTGAAGCTTTCTTT.

The chain uses TRBV14 and TRBJ1-1, with 11 positions matching TRBD1. The V gene end was trimmed by 4 bases and the J gene end by 5 bases; junction bases not matched to a gene: 3. This CDR3 spans 14 amino acids. CDR1 SGHDN and CDR2 FVKESK come from the germline V gene. CDR3 sequence (DNA): TGTGCCAGCAGCCCGGACAGGGGGCGAACTGAAGCTTTCTTT. Translating it yields CASSPDRGRTEAFF.

The chain uses TRBV18 and TRBJ2-1, with D tentatively TRBD1 (6 bases). CDR3 length: 14 residues. V was clipped by 3 bases and J by 6 bases, with 12 bases between them. CDR1 and CDR2 (germline): KGHSH, LQKENI. DNA for the CDR3: TGTGCCAGCTCACCCGTACAGGGAAGCAATGAGCAGTTCTTC. Protein product: CASSPVQGSNEQFF. Full variable domain (rest looked up from reference TRBV18 and TRBJ2-1): NAGVMQNPRHLVRRRGQEARLRCSPMKGHSHVYWYRQLPEEGLKFMVYLQKENIIDESGMPKERFSAEFPKEGPSILRIQQVVRGDSAAYFCASSPVQGSNEQFFGPGTRLTVL.

CDR3 residues: CASSLGGGFGANVLTF. CDR3 bases: TGCGCCAGCAGCTTGGGAGGGGGCTTTGGGGCCAACGTCCTGACTTTC. This rearrangement joins TRBV5-1 to TRBJ2-6; 7 nucleotides agree with TRBD1. The CDR3 runs 16 residues. Germline assignment: CDR1 SGHRS and CDR2 YFSETQ. Trimming took 0 bases from V and 3 from J; bases not matched to a gene: 3.

The chain carries TRBV27 and TRBJ1-5; maybe TRBD1 (6 bases). The CDR3 spans 16 residues. Trimming pared 2 bases from V and 0 bases from J, leaving 11 bases between. Germline CDR1 MNHEY, CDR2 SMNVEV (reference sequence). CDR3: CASSLGGPDSNQPQHF. Here the CDR3 DNA reads TGTGCCAGCAGTTTAGGGGGCCCCGATAGCAATCAGCCCCAGCATTTT.

Only one count was recorded for this clone. The chain uses TRBV6-1 and TRBJ1-2; 7 positions agree with TRBD1. The germline V gene encodes CDR1 MNHNS and CDR2 SASEGT. This CDR3 has 16 amino acids. The trim removed 0 bases at V and 8 bases at J, leaving 12 bases unmatched. CDR3 loop: CASSEAEEGGGRGYTF. Here the CDR3 DNA reads TGTGCCAGCAGTGAAGCGGAGGAAGGGGGCGGGAGGGGCTACACCTTC.

This clone showed up just once. The genes are TRBV9 and TRBJ1-2; D gene uncertain. V lost 0 bases and J lost 4, with 10 bases in between. CDR3 length equals 14 residues. Germline V gene lookup returns CDR1 SGDLS and CDR2 YYNGEE. CDR3 nucleotides: TGTGCCAGCAGCGTAGATGCCAGGCCCTATGGCTACACCTTC. It codes for CASSVDARPYGYTF.

V is TRBV28 and J is TRBJ1-3; D may be TRBD1 (6 bases). The V and J ends lost 6 bases and 2 bases respectively, with 8 bases between them. This CDR3 has 13 amino acids. Germline CDR1 MDHEN, CDR2 SYDVKM. CDR3 sequence reads: CASRRQAGNTIYF. The CDR3 DNA reads TGTGCCAGCAGGAGACAGGCTGGAAACACCATATATTTT.

The genes are TRBV4-3 and TRBJ2-7; TRBD1 is a possible D gene (6 bases). Germline V CDR1 and CDR2: LGHNA, YSLEER. The CDR3 totals 13 residues. The V gene lost 0 bases and the J gene lost 7 bases, with 10 bases spanning the gap. CDR3 nucleotides: TGCGCCAGCAGCCAAGATACAGGGAGTGAGCAGTACTTC. Protein product: CASSQDTGSEQYF.

The CDR3: CASRGTGVPANSPLHF. CDR3 bases: TGTGCCAGCAGAGGGACAGGCGTTCCCGCTAATTCACCCCTCCACTTT. This rearrangement joins TRBV27 to TRBJ1-6; 8 nucleotides align to TRBD1. Germline V gene data show CDR1 as MNHEY and CDR2 as SMNVEV (reference sequence). Unmatched junction bases numbered 10, after V lost 6 bases and J lost 6 bases. The CDR3 runs 16 residues.

This clone was counted only a few times. The rearrangement links TRBV5-1 to TRBJ1-1; 8 bases map to TRBD1. The germline gives CDR1 SGHRS, CDR2 YFSETQ. The CDR3 covers 14 residues. The V and J ends lost 4 bases and 8 bases, in that order; junction bases with no gene match: 10. This chain's CDR3 is CASSAQGEGLEAFF. The CDR3 DNA reads as TGCGCCAGCAGCGCACAGGGGGAGGGTCTGGAAGCTTTCTTT. The variable domain in full, with the rest retrieved from reference TRBV5-1 and TRBJ1-1, is KAGVTQTPRYLIKTRGQQVTLSCSPISGHRSVSWYQQTPGQGLQFLFEYFSETQRNKGNFPGRFSGRQFSNSRSEMNVSTLELGDSALYLCASSAQGEGLEAFFGQGTRLTVV.

The table lists this clone with a few counts. The genes are TRBV4-3 and TRBJ1-4; 7 bases fit TRBD1. The V gene end was trimmed by 3 bases and the J gene end by 3 bases; junction bases not matched to a gene: 4. This CDR3 contains 15 residues. Germline-derived CDR1 and CDR2 are LGHNA and YSLEER. CDR3 coding DNA: TGCGCCAGCAGCCATCTAACAGGGGCTAATGAAAAACTGTTTTTT. This encodes CASSHLTGANEKLFF.

The sample holds one count of this clone. Other DNA sequences in the same sample also yield this CDR3. The V gene is TRBV6-4, the J gene TRBJ2-7; possibly TRBD1 for D (6 bases). The germline V gene has CDR1 MRHNA and CDR2 SNTAGT. With 5 bases removed from V and 4 bases from J, the gap between germline ends came to 15 bases. The CDR3 spans 14 residues. The CDR3 spells CASSHRDKTYEQYF. The CDR3 DNA is TGTGCCAGCAGTCACCGGGACAAGACTTACGAGCAGTACTTC.

The chain recombines TRBV5-1 with TRBJ1-2; TRBD1 aligns across 10 bases. J gave up 5 bases and V 4 bases, and 2 bases lay outside the gene matches. CDR1 is SGHRS, CDR2 YFSETQ, per germline. This CDR3 region has 13 residues. The CDR3 protein is CASSTDRGYGYTF. Written as DNA, the CDR3 is TGCGCCAGCAGCACGGACAGGGGGTATGGCTACACCTTC.

This chain connects TRBV2 to TRBJ1-2; no firm D call. V lost 2 bases and J 3 bases, leaving 10 bases between the germline ends. The germline gives CDR1 SNHLY, CDR2 FYNNEI. This CDR3 has 14 amino acids. CDR3 residues: CASSERNTHYGYTF. The CDR3 region has the DNA TGTGCCAGCAGTGAAAGAAATACACACTATGGCTACACCTTC.

The chain combines TRBV28 with TRBJ1-5, with 9 bases identical to TRBD1. The V gene's germline CDR1 is MDHEN and CDR2 SYDVKM. This CDR3 region has 15 residues. The trim removed 6 bases at V and 1 base at J, leaving 4 bases unmatched. In nucleotides, the CDR3 is TGTGCCAGCAGCACCACAGGGGGCAGCAATCAGCCCCAGCATTTT. It encodes CASSTTGGSNQPQHF.

The gene calls are TRBV5-1 and TRBJ2-2; 7 bases agree with TRBD1. The junction had 3 bases not matched to a gene; V was cut back by 4 bases and J by 3 bases. Germline V lookup: CDR1 SGHRS, CDR2 YFSETQ. The CDR3 runs to 14 residues. Here the CDR3 DNA reads TGCGCCAGCAGCCCTGACAGGGACACCGGGGAGCTGTTTTTT. Protein: CASSPDRDTGELFF. The variable domain in full, completed from reference TRBV5-1 and TRBJ2-2, reads KAGVTQTPRYLIKTRGQQVTLSCSPISGHRSVSWYQQTPGQGLQFLFEYFSETQRNKGNFPGRFSGRQFSNSRSEMNVSTLELGDSALYLCASSPDRDTGELFFGEGSRLTVL.

The V and J genes are TRBV5-1 and TRBJ1-5, with unresolved D. Germline V gene sequence: CDR1 SGHRS, CDR2 YFSETQ. V was shortened by 4 bases and J by 5 bases, with 10 bases between the two germline ends. The CDR3 spans 13 residues. The CDR3 DNA sequence: TGCGCCAGCAGCCTTTCCCCGGATCAGCCCCAGCATTTT. Translation: CASSLSPDQPQHF.

The CDR3 region has the DNA TGCGCCAGCTCCGAGGGGGGGTACACCGGGGAGCTGTTTTTT. This codes for CASSEGGYTGELFF. The V gene is TRBV5-1, the J gene TRBJ2-2; TRBD2 is a possible D gene (7 bases). Trimming removed 7 bases at V and 3 bases at J, with 13 bases between. Germline CDR1 is SGHRS and CDR2 is YFSETQ. The CDR3 extends over 14 amino acids.